The rows below give T cell receptor beta chains drawn from one sample of a study of T cells in Graves' hyperthyroidism and ophthalmopathy. TCRdb analysed the multiplex PCR reads with MiXCR anew, one entry per CDR3 protein. The table has fewer than 450,000 distinct CDR3 sequences, about a sixth seen once. Sample: blood. All receptors come from a woman in her 30s with Graves' hyperthyroidism that later progressed to Graves' ophthalmopathy. CDR3s include the opening cysteine and the closing phenylalanine or tryptophan. A D gene is named only where the DNA matches it firmly. The size of a clone is reported for some rows only, either as once, few or many, or as a class for expanded clones.

CASSQITGTEAFF | TGTGCCAGCAGCCAAATCACGGGCACTGAAGCTTTCTTT | TRBJ1-1 | TRBV16 | - | many
CASSLPGQGGLEAFF | TGTGCCAGCAGCTTGCCGGGACAGGGAGGTCTCGAAGCTTTCTTT | TRBJ1-1 | TRBV5-5 | TRBD1 | -
CASSAAGGRANTEAFF | TGTGCCAGCAGCGCGGCAGGGGGCCGGGCGAACACTGAAGCTTTCTTT | TRBJ1-1 | TRBV9 | TRBD1 | -
CATGTVAGELFF | TGTGCCACCGGGACAGTAGCCGGGGAGCTGTTTTTT | TRBJ2-2 | TRBV28 | TRBD1 | -
CASTKTAGTSENNEQFF | TGTGCCAGTACGAAAACAGCCGGGACTAGCGAAAACAATGAGCAGTTCTTC | TRBJ2-1 | TRBV19 | TRBD2 | many
CASLYGVRGRDLNTEAFF | TGTGCCAGTCTTTACGGGGTCCGCGGACGAGATTTGAACACTGAAGCTTTCTTT | TRBJ1-1 | TRBV2 | - | many
CASSLDGDWGTEAFF | TGTGCCAGCAGTTTAGACGGGGATTGGGGGACTGAAGCTTTCTTT | TRBJ1-1 | TRBV12-3/TRBV12-4 | - | many
CSVDGDSHSGETQYF | TGCAGCGTTGATGGGGACAGCCACTCCGGGGAGACCCAGTACTTC | TRBJ2-5 | TRBV29-1 | TRBD1 | many
CASSQDGTRGAYEQYF | TGCGCCAGCAGCCAAGATGGGACAAGGGGGGCCTACGAGCAGTACTTC | TRBJ2-7 | TRBV4-1 | - | few
CASSFIGQSFYGYTF | TGTGCCAGCAGTTTCATAGGACAGAGCTTCTATGGCTACACCTTC | TRBJ1-2 | TRBV28 | - | -
CSVGGGWGDKRSAREQYF | TGCAGCGTTGGCGGTGGTTGGGGTGACAAGAGGAGCGCGCGCGAGCAGTACTTC | TRBJ2-7 | TRBV29-1 | - | many
CASSGWTGKNIQYF | TGCGCCAGCAGCGGCTGGACAGGAAAAAACATTCAGTACTTC | TRBJ2-4 | TRBV4-1 | TRBD1 | -
CSARVPSLAEWNNEQFF | TGCAGTGCTAGAGTCCCATCTCTAGCGGAGTGGAACAATGAGCAGTTCTTC | TRBJ2-1 | TRBV20-1 | TRBD2 | -
CASSQDRQGDTEAFF | TGTGCCAGCAGCCAAGATCGGCAGGGGGACACTGAAGCTTTCTTT | TRBJ1-1 | TRBV28 | TRBD1 | -
CASSFGGIGYGYTF | TGTGCCAGCAGTTTTGGAGGGATCGGCTATGGCTACACCTTC | TRBJ1-2 | TRBV27 | - | many
CASSGQDYNEQFF | TGTGCCAGCAGCGGACAGGACTACAATGAGCAGTTCTTC | TRBJ2-1 | TRBV2 | TRBD1 | many
CASSPTLTANTGELFF | TGTGCCAGCAGTCCTACTCTGACAGCAAACACCGGGGAGCTGTTTTTT | TRBJ2-2 | TRBV28 | - | many
CAITPGQGQETQYF | TGTGCCATTACCCCGGGACAGGGGCAAGAGACCCAGTACTTC | TRBJ2-5 | TRBV10-3 | TRBD1 | many
CATQGGNEQYF | TGTGCCACCCAAGGTGGAAACGAGCAGTACTTC | TRBJ2-7 | TRBV27 | - | -
CASSAGSLNSPLHF | TGTGCCAGCAGCGCCGGGTCGCTTAATTCACCCCTCCACTTT | TRBJ1-6 | TRBV9 | - | -
CASSLGTGTGRSEETQYF | TGTGCCAGCAGCTTGGGTACCGGGACAGGGAGGAGTGAGGAGACCCAGTACTTC | TRBJ2-5 | TRBV5-6 | TRBD1 | many
CASSQGFAGAGDTEAFF | TGTGCCAGCAGCCAAGGATTCGCAGGGGCGGGAGACACTGAAGCTTTCTTT | TRBJ1-1 | TRBV3-1 | - | many
CSVGKTAVNTEAFF | TGCAGCGTTGGTAAAACGGCCGTGAACACTGAAGCTTTCTTT | TRBJ1-1 | TRBV29-1 | - | -
CSVGGPGQGERRAFF | TGCAGCGTTGGGGGTCCCGGACAGGGGGAGAGGCGGGCTTTCTTT | TRBJ1-1 | TRBV29-1 | TRBD1 | -
CSGLPGQPSSTDTQYF | TGCAGTGGCCTCCCCGGACAGCCAAGTTCCACAGATACGCAGTATTTT | TRBJ2-3 | TRBV20-1 | - | -
CSARVPRRAGYTF | TGCAGTGCTAGAGTTCCCAGACGGGCTGGCTACACCTTC | TRBJ1-2 | TRBV20-1 | - | many
CATSDSRAYEQYF | TGTGCCACCAGTGATTCTAGGGCCTACGAGCAGTACTTC | TRBJ2-7 | TRBV24-1 | - | many
CASSLRVGPDEAFF | TGTGCCAGCTCTTTAAGGGTGGGGCCAGATGAAGCTTTCTTT | TRBJ1-1 | TRBV18 | - | many